Shown below are 16 T cell receptor beta chains from a single sample sequenced in a study of shared clonotypes between healthy human individuals. Repertoires were generated with immunoSEQ multiplex PCR, while TCRdb's copy carries only in-frame clones and drops some. Of about 2.4 million clones in the sample, 90% to 95% were seen once. Sequenced input: naive CD4+ T cells sorted from blood. The subset: CD45RA+ positively selected. Receptors were obtained from a man younger than 30 in good health.

This clone was seen only a few times. The rearrangement uses TRBV18 and TRBJ1-5; D is uncertain. CDR1 is KGHSH and CDR2 is LQKENI in the germline V gene. V lost 6 bases to trimming and J lost 8 bases, with 14 bases between them. The CDR3 is made up of 13 amino acids. DNA for the CDR3: TGTGCCAGCTCGCCCGAGGGTGGTAAGCCCCAGCATTTT. It translates to CASSPEGGKPQHF. Supplemented by reference TRBV18 and TRBJ1-5, the full variable domain reads NAGVMQNPRHLVRRRGQEARLRCSPMKGHSHVYWYRQLPEEGLKFMVYLQKENIIDESGMPKERFSAEFPKEGPSILRIQQVVRGDSAAYFCASSPEGGKPQHFGDGTRLSIL.

This clone was recorded a few times. Additional DNA sequences in this sample encode the identical CDR3. V gene TRBV5-1 combines with J gene TRBJ1-1, with D hard to call. The V gene's germline CDR1 is SGHRS and CDR2 YFSETQ. This CDR3 region has 13 residues. Trimming removed 4 bases at V and 0 bases at J, with 7 bases between. CDR3 loop: CASSGSLNTEAFF. The CDR3 coding sequence is TGCGCCAGCAGCGGCAGTCTGAACACTGAAGCTTTCTTT.

The chain recombines TRBV5-1 with TRBJ2-2, with TRBD2 identical over 14 bases. Germline V gives CDR1 SGHRS, CDR2 YFSETQ. The V segment lost 4 bases and the J segment 2 bases; nucleotides outside the gene matches: 4. The CDR3 is made up of 17 amino acids. CDR3 residues: CASSLGTSGGNTGELFF. For the CDR3, the DNA is TGCGCCAGCAGCCTAGGGACTAGCGGGGGTAACACCGGGGAGCTGTTTTTT.

Only one count was recorded for this clone. This chain uses TRBV5-1 with TRBJ1-6, with 9 positions matching TRBD1. Per the germline V gene, CDR1 is SGHRS and CDR2 is YFSETQ. The J segment lost 7 bases and the V segment lost 7 bases, leaving 12 bases of the junction unmatched. This CDR3 has 16 amino acids. The CDR3 region is CASSTEGDRVNSPLHF. The CDR3 nucleotides read TGCGCCAGCTCAACCGAGGGGGACAGGGTCAATTCACCCCTCCACTTT.

The chain carries TRBV30 and TRBJ1-2, with D uncertain. CDR3 length: 14 residues. Trimming shortened V by 2 bases and J by 0 bases, and 10 bases separated the two germline ends. Germline values: CDR1 GTSNPN, CDR2 SVGIG (reference sequence). The CDR3 loop reads CAWSPVPTNYGYTF. For the CDR3, the DNA is TGTGCCTGGAGTCCGGTCCCGACTAACTATGGCTACACCTTC.

The rearrangement uses TRBV12-5 and TRBJ2-3, with no clear D. With 2 bases removed from V and 0 bases from J, the gap between germline ends came to 15 bases. The CDR3 runs 17 residues. Germline values: CDR1 LGHNT, CDR2 FRNRAP. CDR3 protein: CASGLLSDRSSTDTQYF. The CDR3 bases are TGTGCTAGTGGTTTGCTTTCGGACCGGAGTAGCACAGATACGCAGTATTTT.

The chain is built from TRBV15 and TRBJ2-6; D gene ambiguous. Germline V gene lookup returns CDR1 LNHNV and CDR2 YYDKDF (reference sequence). Trimming stripped 0 bases from V and 2 bases from J, with 8 bases between. CDR3 size: 16 residues. The CDR3 DNA follows: TGTGCCACCAGCAGAGATGGGGATCCTGGGGCCAACGTCCTGACTTTC. Encoded protein: CATSRDGDPGANVLTF. Using reference TRBV15 and TRBJ2-6 for the parts outside the CDR3, the full variable domain is DAMVIQNPRYQVTQFGKPVTLSCSQTLNHNVMYWYQQKSSQAPKLLFHYYDKDFNNEADTPDNFQSRRPNTSFCFLDIRSPGLGDTAMYLCATSRDGDPGANVLTFGAGSRLTVL.

J is TRBJ2-3 and V is TRBV6-6, with D possibly matching TRBD1 (7 bases). The CDR3 covers 15 residues. V dropped 4 bases and J dropped 1 base, with 12 bases sitting between them. Germline CDR1 MNHNY, CDR2 SVGAGI (reference sequence). The CDR3 nucleotides are TGTGCCAGCAGTTTAACAGGGGAGGGCACAGATACGCAGTATTTT. Translating gives CASSLTGEGTDTQYF.

With regard to this clone: Other DNA sequences from this sample encode an identical CDR3 as well. The chain has TRBV7-9 and TRBJ2-3; weak D call: TRBD2 (6 bases). Germline values: CDR1 SEHNR, CDR2 FQNEAQ (reference sequence). The CDR3 consists of 15 residues. The V end lost 0 bases, the J end lost 3 bases, and 10 bases lay between the germline ends. The CDR3 bases are TGTGCCAGCAGCTTAGCCTCCGGGAGAACAGATACGCAGTATTTT. This translates into CASSLASGRTDTQYF.

CDR3 protein: CASRPGQGYTGELFF. The CDR3 bases are TGTGCCAGCAGGCCGGGACAGGGATACACCGGGGAGCTGTTTTTT. The gene calls are TRBV18 and TRBJ2-2; TRBD1 matches at 9 bases. Germline V gene lookup returns CDR1 KGHSH and CDR2 LQKENI. The CDR3 has 15 amino acids. The V gene end was trimmed by 8 bases and the J gene end by 3 bases; junction bases not matched to a gene: 7.

As for this clone: This CDR3 is also generated by other DNA sequences in the sample. The chain recombines TRBV10-3 with TRBJ2-2, with D hard to call. Germline CDR1 and CDR2: ENHRY and SYGVKD. The CDR3 has 14 amino acids. V was pared by 0 bases and J by 3 bases, with 5 bases between. CDR3 sequence reads: CAISESRDTGELFF. CDR3 DNA sequence: TGTGCCATCAGTGAGTCACGGGACACCGGGGAGCTGTTTTTT.

The chain recombines TRBV6-6 with TRBJ1-6; D uncertain. CDR1 and CDR2 (germline): MNHNY, SVGAGI (reference sequence). The CDR3 has 15 amino acids. Trimming removed 6 bases at V and 4 bases at J, with 13 bases between. In nucleotides, the CDR3 is TGTGCCAGCAGCACCCGTGTAGGATATAATTCACCCCTCCACTTT. Translating gives CASSTRVGYNSPLHF.

The rearrangement uses TRBV5-5 and TRBJ2-7; 12 nucleotides agree with TRBD2. The CDR3 spans 18 residues. Germline V lookup: CDR1 SGHKS, CDR2 YYEKEE (reference sequence). V gave up 4 bases and J gave up 4 bases; unmatched junction bases: 15. The CDR3, as DNA: TGTGCCAGCAGCCCAGGGACTAGCGGGTCACCATCTAAGTACGAGCAGTACTTC. This gives the protein CASSPGTSGSPSKYEQYF.

The chain employs TRBV7-2 and TRBJ2-5; tentatively, D is TRBD2 (6 bases). CDR1 is SGHTA, CDR2 FQGNSA, per germline. CDR3 length: 15 amino acids. V lost 4 bases and J 7 bases, leaving 19 bases between the germline ends. CDR3 DNA: TGTGCCAGCAGCTCGAGACGGGGGAAGGTCGGGACCCAGTACTTC. Amino acids: CASSSRRGKVGTQYF.

V gene TRBV4-1 combines with J gene TRBJ2-7; 7 bases line up with TRBD1. Germline V gene sequence: CDR1 MGHRA, CDR2 YSYEKL. Trimming cost V 2 bases and J 2 bases; bases outside gene matches: 9. This CDR3 has 16 amino acids. The CDR3 region is CASSQTTGTATYEQYF. The CDR3 region has the DNA TGCGCCAGCAGCCAAACCACCGGGACAGCTACCTACGAGCAGTACTTC.

The rearrangement joins TRBV2 to TRBJ2-7; D remains unclear. The germline V gene has CDR1 SNHLY and CDR2 FYNNEI. Trimming stripped 5 bases from V and 7 bases from J, with 15 bases between. This CDR3 comprises 13 residues. The CDR3 is CASSRTGQWEQYF. In DNA, the CDR3 is TGTGCCAGCAGTAGAACCGGGCAGTGGGAGCAGTACTTC.